Sequencing of this TCR beta chain was carried out in a study of blood T cell repertoires in COVID-19. Study details: Samples representing acute and convalescent COVID-19 were sourced from the United States, Italy and Spain.

The table came from immunoSEQ multiplex PCR; TCRdb's copy has only in-frame clones and leaves some out. The repertoire has tens of thousands of clones, around 79% of them found once; the top ten carry roughly 14%. Trimming took off 3 bases at V and 1 base at J, with 12 bases between the two ends. CDR3 length: 15 amino acids. Germline CDR1 MNHEY, CDR2 SVGEGT. V and J are TRBV6-2 or TRBV6-3 and TRBJ1-1, with D tentatively TRBD1 (5 bases). The sequenced sample consisted of peripheral blood. The clonotype comes from a woman aged 70-85 years with acute or convalescent COVID-19. CDR3 in amino acids: CASSYRGGPNTEAFF. The CDR3 region has the DNA TGTGCCAGCAGTTATCGGGGGGGACCGAACACTGAAGCTTTCTTT.